This TCR beta chain derives from a study of shared clonotypes between healthy human individuals. General observations from the study: Expectations were that clonotype sharing among donors would be affected by sequencing depth.

Points on this clone: Antigen: not known.

This CDR3 region has 13 residues. Per germline, CDR1 MNHNY and CDR2 SVGAGI (reference sequence). J lost 4 bases, V lost 7 bases, and 5 bases had no gene match. Clones were sequenced by immunoSEQ multiplex PCR, and TCRdb holds only the in-frame ones, with some missing. The table records around 1 million clones, 76% of them present only once. The material sequenced was memory CD4+ T cells sorted from blood. Subset noted: CD45RA-negative fraction. This chain links TRBV6-6 with TRBJ1-2, with 8 bases lining up with TRBD1. This receptor was identified in a man between 18 and 29 years old in good health. In nucleotides, the CDR3 is TGTGCCAGCATGGACAGGGCCAGCTATGGCTACACCTTC. Translated: CASMDRASYGYTF.